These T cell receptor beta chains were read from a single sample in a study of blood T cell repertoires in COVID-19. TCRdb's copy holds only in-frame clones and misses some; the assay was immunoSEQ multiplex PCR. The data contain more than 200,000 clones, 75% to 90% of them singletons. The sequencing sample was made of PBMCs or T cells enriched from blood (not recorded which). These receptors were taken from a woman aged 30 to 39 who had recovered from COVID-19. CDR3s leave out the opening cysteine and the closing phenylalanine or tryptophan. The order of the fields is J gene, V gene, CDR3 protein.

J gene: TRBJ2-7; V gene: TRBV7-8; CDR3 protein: ASSPGRAGGNEQY
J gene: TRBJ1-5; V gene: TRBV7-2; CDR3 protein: ASSLEGRPNQPQH
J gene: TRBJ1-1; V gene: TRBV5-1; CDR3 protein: ASSPTPGNTEAF
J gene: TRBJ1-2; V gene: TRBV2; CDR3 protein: ASSAGTAQNYGYT
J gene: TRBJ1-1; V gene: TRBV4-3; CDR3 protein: ASSQDRTPDRQNTEAF
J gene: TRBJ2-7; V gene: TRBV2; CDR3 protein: ASRETGATNPYEQY
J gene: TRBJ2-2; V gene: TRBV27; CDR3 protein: ASSFAGNTGELF
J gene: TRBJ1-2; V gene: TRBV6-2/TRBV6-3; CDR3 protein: ASSYHIGTGAFPT
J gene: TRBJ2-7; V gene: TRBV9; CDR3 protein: ASSPGQSTYEQY
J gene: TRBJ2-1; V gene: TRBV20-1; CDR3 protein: SASSGSSYNEQF
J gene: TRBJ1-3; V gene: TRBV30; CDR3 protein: AWSRGESGNTIY
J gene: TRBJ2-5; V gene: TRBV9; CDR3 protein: ASTSGPKREGLETQY
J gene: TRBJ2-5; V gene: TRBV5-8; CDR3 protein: ASSLATLSLETQY
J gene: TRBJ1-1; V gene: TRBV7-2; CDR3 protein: ASSPGQLNTEAF
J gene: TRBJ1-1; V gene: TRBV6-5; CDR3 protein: ASSYSGQGASAF
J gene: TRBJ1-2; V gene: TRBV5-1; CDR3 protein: ASRGQLEANYGYT
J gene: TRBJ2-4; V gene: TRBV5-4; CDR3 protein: ASSITGTSFKNIQY